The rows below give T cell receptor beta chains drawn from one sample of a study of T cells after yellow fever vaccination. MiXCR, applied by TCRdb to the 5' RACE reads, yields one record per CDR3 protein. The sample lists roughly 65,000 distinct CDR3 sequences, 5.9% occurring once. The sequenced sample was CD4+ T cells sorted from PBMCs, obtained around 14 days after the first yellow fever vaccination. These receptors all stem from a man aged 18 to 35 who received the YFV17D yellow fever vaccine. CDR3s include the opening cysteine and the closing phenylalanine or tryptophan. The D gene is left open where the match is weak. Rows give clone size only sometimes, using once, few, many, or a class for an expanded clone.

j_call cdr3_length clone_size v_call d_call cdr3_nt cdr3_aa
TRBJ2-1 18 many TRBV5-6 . TGTGCCAGCAGCTCTGGGTCCCTAGGGACGGCCACCTACAATGAGCAGTTCTTC CASSSGSLGTATYNEQFF
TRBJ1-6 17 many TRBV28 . TGTGCCAGCAGCCCCCTTGGCGCGAGCTCCTATAATTCACCCCTCCACTTT CASSPLGASSYNSPLHF
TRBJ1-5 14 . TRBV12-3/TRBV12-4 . TGTGCCTTCTGTTTAAGTATCGTAACTCAGCCCCAGCATTTT CAFCLSIVTQPQHF
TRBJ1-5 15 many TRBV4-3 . TGCGCCAGCAGCCAAGAACGGGAGGGCCATCAGCCCCAGCATTTT CASSQEREGHQPQHF
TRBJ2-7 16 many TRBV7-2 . TGTGCCAGCAGCTCATTTCCCCGGGGTAGCTCCTACGAGCAGTACTTC CASSSFPRGSSYEQYF
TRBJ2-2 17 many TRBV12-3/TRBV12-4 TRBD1 TGTGCCAGCAGTTTGGGACAGGGGGCAGGGGTGACCGGGGAGCTGTTTTTT CASSLGQGAGVTGELFF
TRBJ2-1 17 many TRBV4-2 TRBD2 TGTGCCAGCAGCCCCCTGATAGCGGGGGGGCAGCGGAATGAGCAGTTCTTC CASSPLIAGGQRNEQFF
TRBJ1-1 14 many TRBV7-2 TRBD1 TGTGCCAGCAGCGTCGGATCAGGGGGAGGTGAAGCTTTCTTT CASSVGSGGGEAFF
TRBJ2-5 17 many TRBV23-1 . TGCGCCAGCAGTCAATCGCCCGCGGGGGCCGGGAAAGAGACCCAGCACTTC CASSQSPAGAGKETQHF
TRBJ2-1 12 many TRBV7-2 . TGTGCCAGCAGCCAAGCAGGGAATGAGCAGTTCTTC CASSQAGNEQFF
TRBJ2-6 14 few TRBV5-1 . TGCGCCAGCATACTAGATCCTGGGGCCAACGTCCTGACTTTC CASILDPGANVLTF